This T cell receptor beta chain comes out of a study of blood T cell repertoires in COVID-19. Study-wide background: Samples taken during acute and convalescent COVID-19 were collected in the United States, Italy and Spain. Nucleic acid was either cDNA or gDNA, and it came from T cells, B-cell-depleted T cells, or PBMCs.

This CDR3 has 14 amino acids. Germline V gene lookup returns CDR1 GTSNPN and CDR2 SVGIG (reference sequence). Losses at the gene ends were 4 bases for V and 8 bases for J; bases not matched to a gene: 5. As originally analysed: Estimation of nucleated cell counts relied on the amplification of reference gene primers. Sequencing used immunoSEQ multiplex PCR; TCRdb keeps in-frame clones, though not all of them. Clonal size and the V and J genes are those of that table, whereas D and trimming came from the DNA. The sample lists fewer than 250,000 clones; approximately 82% were seen once. In this sample, this clone turned up once.

This chain links TRBV30 with TRBJ2-1; 13 bases match TRBD2. Sequencing used peripheral blood. The clonotype was recovered from a woman aged 50 to 65 with acute or convalescent COVID-19. The DNA of the CDR3 is TGTGCCTGGACTCGACTAGCGGGAGGATATGAGCAGTTCTTC. This gives the protein CAWTRLAGGYEQFF.